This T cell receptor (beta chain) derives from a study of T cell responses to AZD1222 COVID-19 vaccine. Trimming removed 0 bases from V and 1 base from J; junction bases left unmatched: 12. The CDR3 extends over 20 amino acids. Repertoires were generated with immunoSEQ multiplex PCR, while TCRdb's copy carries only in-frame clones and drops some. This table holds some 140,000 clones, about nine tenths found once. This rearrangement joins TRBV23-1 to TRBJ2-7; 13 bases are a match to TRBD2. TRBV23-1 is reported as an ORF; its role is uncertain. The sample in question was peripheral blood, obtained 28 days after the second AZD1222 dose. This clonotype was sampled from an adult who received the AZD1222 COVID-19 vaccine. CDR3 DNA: TGCGCCAGCAGTCAATCAAAGACTAGCGGGGGGCGGATCAATTCCTACGAGCAGTACTTC. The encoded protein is CASSQSKTSGGRINSYEQYF.